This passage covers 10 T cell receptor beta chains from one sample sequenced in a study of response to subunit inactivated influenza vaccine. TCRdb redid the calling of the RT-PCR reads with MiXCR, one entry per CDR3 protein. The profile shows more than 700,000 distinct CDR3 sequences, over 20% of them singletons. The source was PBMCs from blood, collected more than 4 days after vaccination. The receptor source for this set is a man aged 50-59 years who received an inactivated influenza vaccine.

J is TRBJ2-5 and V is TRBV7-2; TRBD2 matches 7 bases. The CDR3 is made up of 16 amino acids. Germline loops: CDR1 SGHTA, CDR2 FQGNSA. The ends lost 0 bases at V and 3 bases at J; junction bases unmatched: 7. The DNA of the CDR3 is TGTGCCAGCAGCTTAGCGGGGGGGTTTCGTAAAGAGACCCAGTACTTC. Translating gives CASSLAGGFRKETQYF.

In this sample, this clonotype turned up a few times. The CDR3 reads CASSEVGAWGYTF. CDR3 sequence (DNA): TGCGCCAGCAGTGAGGTGGGGGCATGGGGCTACACCTTC. V usage is TRBV10-2 and J usage is TRBJ1-2, with D possibly matching TRBD1 (6 bases). The V gene's germline CDR1 is WSHSY and CDR2 SAAADI. V was shortened by 2 bases and J by 8 bases, with 12 bases between the two germline ends. The CDR3 consists of 13 residues.

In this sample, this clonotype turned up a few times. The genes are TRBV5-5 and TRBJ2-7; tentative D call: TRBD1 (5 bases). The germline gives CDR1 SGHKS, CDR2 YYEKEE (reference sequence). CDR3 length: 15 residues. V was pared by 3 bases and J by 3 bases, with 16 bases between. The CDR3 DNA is TGTGCCAGCAGCTCAACTTCGACAGCTAGCTACGAGCAGTACTTC. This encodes CASSSTSTASYEQYF.

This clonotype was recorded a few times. The CDR3 spells CASSSFRGSGELFF. The DNA of the CDR3 is TGTGCCAGCAGCTCGTTCAGGGGATCCGGGGAGCTGTTTTTT. The chain couples TRBV11-2 to TRBJ2-2; tentatively, D is TRBD1 (6 bases). The CDR3 contains 14 residues. Trimming removed 4 bases from V and 6 bases from J, with 12 bases in between. CDR1 is SGHAT, CDR2 FQNNGV, per germline. Combining the CDR3 with reference TRBV11-2 and TRBJ2-2 gives the whole variable domain EAGVAQSPRYKIIEKRQSVAFWCNPISGHATLYWYQQILGQGPKLLIQFQNNGVVDDSQLPKDRFSAERLKGVDSTLKIQPAKLEDSAVYLCASSSFRGSGELFFGEGSRLTVL.

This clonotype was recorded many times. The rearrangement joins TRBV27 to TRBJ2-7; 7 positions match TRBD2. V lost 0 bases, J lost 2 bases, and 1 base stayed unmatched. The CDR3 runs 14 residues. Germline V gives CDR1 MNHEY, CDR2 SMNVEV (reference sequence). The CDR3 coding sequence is TGTGCCAGCAGTTTATCGGGGGGGACCTACGAGCAGTACTTC. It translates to CASSLSGGTYEQYF.

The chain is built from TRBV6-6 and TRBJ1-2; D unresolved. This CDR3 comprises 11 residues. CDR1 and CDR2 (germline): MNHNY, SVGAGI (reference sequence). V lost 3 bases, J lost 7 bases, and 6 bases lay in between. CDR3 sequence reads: CASSYIGGYTF. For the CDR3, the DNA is TGTGCCAGCAGTTATATTGGTGGCTACACCTTC.

The CDR3 reads CASSRVLAGQEQYF. The CDR3, as DNA: TGTGCCAGCAGCCGAGTCCTAGCGGGGCAAGAGCAGTACTTC. This chain connects TRBV7-9 to TRBJ2-7; TRBD2 aligns across 9 bases. Trimming at V came to 5 bases and at J to 7 bases, leaving 9 bases not matched to a gene. CDR1 and CDR2 (germline): SEHNR, FQNEAQ (reference sequence). This CDR3 contains 14 residues.

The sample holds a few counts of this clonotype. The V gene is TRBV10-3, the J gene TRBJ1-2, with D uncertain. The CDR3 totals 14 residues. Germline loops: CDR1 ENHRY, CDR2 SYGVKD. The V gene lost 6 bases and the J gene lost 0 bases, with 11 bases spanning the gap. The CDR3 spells CAISEGGTNYGYTF. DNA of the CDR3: TGTGCCATCAGCGAGGGAGGGACTAACTATGGCTACACCTTC.

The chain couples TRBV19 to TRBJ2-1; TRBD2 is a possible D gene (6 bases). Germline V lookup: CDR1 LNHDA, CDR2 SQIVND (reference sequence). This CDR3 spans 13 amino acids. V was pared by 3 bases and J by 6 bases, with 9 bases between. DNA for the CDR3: TGTGCCAGTAGTATCCACGGGGGCAATGAGCAGTTCTTC. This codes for CASSIHGGNEQFF.

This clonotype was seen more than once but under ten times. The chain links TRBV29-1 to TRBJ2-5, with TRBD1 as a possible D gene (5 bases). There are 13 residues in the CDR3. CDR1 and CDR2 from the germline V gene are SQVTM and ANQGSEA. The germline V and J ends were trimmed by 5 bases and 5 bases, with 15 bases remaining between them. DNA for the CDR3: TGCAGCGTTACCGGACAAGGGCGGGAGACCCAGTACTTC. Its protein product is CSVTGQGRETQYF.